This T cell receptor beta chain was captured in a study of blood T cell repertoires in COVID-19. Looking at the study overall: Acute-phase and convalescent COVID-19 samples originated in the United States, Italy and Spain. PBMCs, B-cell-depleted T cells, or T cells provided the cDNA or gDNA that made up the material.

The germline CDR1 and CDR2 sequences are SQVTM and ANQGSEA. V was shortened by 4 bases and J by 7 bases, with 13 bases between the two germline ends. This CDR3 contains 13 residues. Original analysis: The authors estimated nucleated cell counts from reference gene primer amplification. Measured with immunoSEQ multiplex PCR; TCRdb has only the in-frame clones, and not every one. The V and J calls and clone size come from that table; D and trimming were worked out from the DNA. The table includes 250,000 to 400,000 clones, around nine tenths detected once. This chain connects TRBV29-1 to TRBJ1-4; possibly TRBD1 for D (5 bases). Sequencing was done on a sample of peripheral blood. This receptor was obtained from a man over 45 with active or convalescent COVID-19. The CDR3 nucleotides are TGCAGCGTTGTTCAGGGCGTCGGTGAAAAACTGTTTTTT. It translates to CSVVQGVGEKLFF.